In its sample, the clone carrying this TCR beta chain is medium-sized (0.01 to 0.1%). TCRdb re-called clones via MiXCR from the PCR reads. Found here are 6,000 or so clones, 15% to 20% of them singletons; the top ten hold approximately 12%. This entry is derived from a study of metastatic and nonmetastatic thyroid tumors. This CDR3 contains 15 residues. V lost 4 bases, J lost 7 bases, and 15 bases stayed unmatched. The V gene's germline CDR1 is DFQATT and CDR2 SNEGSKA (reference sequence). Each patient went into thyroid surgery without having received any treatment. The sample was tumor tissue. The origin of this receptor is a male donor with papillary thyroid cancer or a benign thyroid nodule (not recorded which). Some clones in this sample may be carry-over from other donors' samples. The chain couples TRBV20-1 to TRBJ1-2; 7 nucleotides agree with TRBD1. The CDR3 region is CSAIDRDRDGGGYTF. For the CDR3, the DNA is TGCAGTGCTATCGACCGCGACAGGGATGGGGGTGGCTACACCTTC.